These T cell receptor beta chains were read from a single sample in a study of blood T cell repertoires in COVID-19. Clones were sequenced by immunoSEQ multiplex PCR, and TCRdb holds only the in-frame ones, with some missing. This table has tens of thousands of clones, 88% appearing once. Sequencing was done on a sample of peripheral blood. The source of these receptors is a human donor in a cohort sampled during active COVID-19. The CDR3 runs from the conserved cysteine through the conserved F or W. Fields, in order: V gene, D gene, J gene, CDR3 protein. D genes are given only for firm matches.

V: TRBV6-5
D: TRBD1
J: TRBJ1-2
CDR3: CASRAGTGGASYTF

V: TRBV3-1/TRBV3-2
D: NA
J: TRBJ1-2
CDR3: CASSQRQGLYGYTF

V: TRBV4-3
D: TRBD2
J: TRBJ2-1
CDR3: CASSVSGSSYNEQFF

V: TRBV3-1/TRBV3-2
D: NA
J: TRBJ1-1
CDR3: CASSQEGARTEAFF

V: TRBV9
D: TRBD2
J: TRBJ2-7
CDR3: CASSVVLAGGGSYEQYF

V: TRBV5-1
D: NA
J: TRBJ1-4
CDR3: CASSYRGSVEKLFF

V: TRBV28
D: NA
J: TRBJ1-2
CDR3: CASRAQAHPYGYTF

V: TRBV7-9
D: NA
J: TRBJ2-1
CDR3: CASSFFSDNEQFF

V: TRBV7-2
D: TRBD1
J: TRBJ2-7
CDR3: CASSRQGPYEQYF

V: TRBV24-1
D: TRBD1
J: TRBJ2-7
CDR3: CATSDATGAYEQYF

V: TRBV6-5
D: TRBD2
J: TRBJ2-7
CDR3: CASSDGGTSTHEQYF

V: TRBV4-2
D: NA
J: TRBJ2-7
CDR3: CASSQAQGSYYEQYF

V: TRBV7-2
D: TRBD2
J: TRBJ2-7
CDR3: CASSLGGTSGIYEQYF

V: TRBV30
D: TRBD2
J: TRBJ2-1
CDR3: CAFGTLAGGNYNEQFF

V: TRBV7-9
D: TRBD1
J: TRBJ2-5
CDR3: CASSLSPGTVEETQYF

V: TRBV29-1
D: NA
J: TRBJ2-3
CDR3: CSADRPSTDTQYF

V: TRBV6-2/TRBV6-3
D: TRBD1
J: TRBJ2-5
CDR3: CASSLTGGQETQYF

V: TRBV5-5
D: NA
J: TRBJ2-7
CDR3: CASSLQGDSSYEQYF

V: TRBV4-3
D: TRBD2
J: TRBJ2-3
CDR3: CASSQLAGARDTQYF